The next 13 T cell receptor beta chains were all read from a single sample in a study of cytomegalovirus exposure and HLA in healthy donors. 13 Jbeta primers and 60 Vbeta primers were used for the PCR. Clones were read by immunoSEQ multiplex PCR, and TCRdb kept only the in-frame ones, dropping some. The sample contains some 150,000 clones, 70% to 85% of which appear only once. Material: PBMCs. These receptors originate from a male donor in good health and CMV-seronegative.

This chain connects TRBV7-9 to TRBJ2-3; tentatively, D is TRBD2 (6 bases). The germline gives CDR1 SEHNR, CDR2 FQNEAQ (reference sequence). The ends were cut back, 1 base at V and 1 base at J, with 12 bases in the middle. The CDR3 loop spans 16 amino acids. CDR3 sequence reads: CASSLVLGTGTDTQYF. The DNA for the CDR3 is TGTGCCAGCAGCTTAGTTTTGGGGACTGGCACAGATACGCAGTATTTT. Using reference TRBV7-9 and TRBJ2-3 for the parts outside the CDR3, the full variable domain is DTGVSQNPRHKITKRGQNVTFRCDPISEHNRLYWYRQTLGQGPEFLTYFQNEAQLEKSRLLSDRFSAERPKGSFSTLEIQRTEQGDSAMYLCASSLVLGTGTDTQYFGPGTRLTVL.

The CDR3: CASSTDRAAQPQHF. The CDR3 DNA reads TGTGCCAGCAGCACCGACAGGGCGGCCCAGCCCCAGCATTTT. J is TRBJ1-5 and V is TRBV7-8, with 7 bases lining up with TRBD1. CDR3 length: 14 amino acids. Trimming at V came to 5 bases and at J to 7 bases, leaving 8 bases not matched to a gene. CDR1 is SGHVS, CDR2 FQNEAQ, per germline.

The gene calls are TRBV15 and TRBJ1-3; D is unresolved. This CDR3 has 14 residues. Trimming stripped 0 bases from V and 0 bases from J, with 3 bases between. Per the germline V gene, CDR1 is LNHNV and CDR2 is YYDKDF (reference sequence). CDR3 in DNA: TGTGCCACCAGCAGAGACAACTCTGGAAACACCATATATTTT. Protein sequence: CATSRDNSGNTIYF.

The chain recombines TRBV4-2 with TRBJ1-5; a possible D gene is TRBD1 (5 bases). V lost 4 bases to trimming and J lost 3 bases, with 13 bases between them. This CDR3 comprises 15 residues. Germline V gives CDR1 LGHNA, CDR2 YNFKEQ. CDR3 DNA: TGTGCCAGCAGCCTCGAGTCAGGGAACAATCAGCCCCAGCATTTT. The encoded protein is CASSLESGNNQPQHF.

In DNA form, the CDR3 reads TGTGCCAGCAGCTTAAGAGCGGGAGGAGCCAACAAAGAGACCCAGTACTTC. Protein sequence: CASSLRAGGANKETQYF. The chain carries TRBV7-9 and TRBJ2-5, with TRBD2 matching over 9 bases. V dropped 2 bases and J dropped 3; count of bases not matched to a gene: 10. The germline V gene has CDR1 SEHNR and CDR2 FQNEAQ (reference sequence). This CDR3 has 17 amino acids.

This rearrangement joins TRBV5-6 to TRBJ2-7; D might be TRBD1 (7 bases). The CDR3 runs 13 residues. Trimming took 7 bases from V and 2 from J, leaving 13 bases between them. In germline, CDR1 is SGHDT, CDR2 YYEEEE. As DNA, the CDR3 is TGTGCCAGCCCAGGGGGGATGACCTACGAGCAGTACTTC. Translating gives CASPGGMTYEQYF.

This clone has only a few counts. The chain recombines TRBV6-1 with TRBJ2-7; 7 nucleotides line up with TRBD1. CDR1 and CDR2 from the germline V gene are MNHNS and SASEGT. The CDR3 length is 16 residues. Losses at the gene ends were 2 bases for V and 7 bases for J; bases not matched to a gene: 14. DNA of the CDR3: TGTGCCAGCAGTGAAATAAGGGGACAGCGCCTTCGGGAGCAGTACTTC. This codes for CASSEIRGQRLREQYF.

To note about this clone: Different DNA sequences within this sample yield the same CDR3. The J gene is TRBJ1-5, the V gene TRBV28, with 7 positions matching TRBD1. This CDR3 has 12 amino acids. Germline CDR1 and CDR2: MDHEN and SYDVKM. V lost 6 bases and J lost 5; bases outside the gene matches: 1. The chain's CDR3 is CASSRGYQPQHF. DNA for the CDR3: TGTGCCAGCAGCAGGGGGTATCAGCCCCAGCATTTT.

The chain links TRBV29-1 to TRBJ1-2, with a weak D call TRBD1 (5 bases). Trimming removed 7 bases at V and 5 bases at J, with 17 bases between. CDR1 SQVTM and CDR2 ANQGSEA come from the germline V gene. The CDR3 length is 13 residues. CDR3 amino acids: CSATTDLRYGYTF. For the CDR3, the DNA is TGCAGCGCTACGACAGACCTCCGTTATGGCTACACCTTC.

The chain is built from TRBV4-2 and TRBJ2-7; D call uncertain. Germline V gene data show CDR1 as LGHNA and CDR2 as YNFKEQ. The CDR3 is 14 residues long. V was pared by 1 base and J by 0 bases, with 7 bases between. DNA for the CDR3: TGTGCCAGCAGCCAAGGTGCCGGCTCCTACGAGCAGTACTTC. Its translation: CASSQGAGSYEQYF.

The CDR3 DNA sequence: TGTGCCAGTAGGACAACCTTAGGCTATGGCTACACCTTC. Protein sequence: CASRTTLGYGYTF. The V call is TRBV19, the J call TRBJ1-2; D unresolved. Trimming cost V 6 bases and J 4 bases, with 12 bases left between them. Germline values: CDR1 LNHDA, CDR2 SQIVND (reference sequence). The CDR3 is 13 residues long.

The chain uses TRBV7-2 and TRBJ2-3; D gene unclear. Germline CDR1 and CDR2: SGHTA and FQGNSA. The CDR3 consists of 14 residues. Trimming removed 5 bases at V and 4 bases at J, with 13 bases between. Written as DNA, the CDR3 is TGTGCCAGCAGCCCCGCCGGTTTGGCAGATACGCAGTATTTT. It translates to CASSPAGLADTQYF.

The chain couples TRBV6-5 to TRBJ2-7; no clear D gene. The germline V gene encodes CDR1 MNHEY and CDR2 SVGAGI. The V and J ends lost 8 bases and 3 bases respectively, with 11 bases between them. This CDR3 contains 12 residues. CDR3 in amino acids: CASGPPRYEQYF. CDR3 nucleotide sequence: TGTGCCAGCGGGCCACCCCGCTACGAGCAGTACTTC.